A selection of T cell receptor beta chains follows, all from one sample in a study of T cell responses to AZD1222 COVID-19 vaccine. Libraries were prepared by immunoSEQ multiplex PCR; TCRdb keeps only in-frame clonotypes and omits some of them. This sample has roughly 130,000 clones; 80% to 90% occur once, and the top ten carry under 9.5%. This specimen consisted of peripheral blood, obtained on day 0 of AZD1222 vaccination. These receptors were obtained from an adult in good health. CDR3s include the opening cysteine and the closing phenylalanine or tryptophan. Fields, in order: J gene, clone size, V gene, D gene, CDR3 protein, CDR3 DNA. A D gene is named only where the DNA matches it firmly. Some rows have no size entry. The others give once, few or many, or a class for an expanded clone.

TRBJ2-2 few TRBV27 NA CASSSPAGTRNTGELFF TGTGCCAGCAGTTCGCCAGCCGGAACAAGGAACACCGGGGAGCTGTTTTTT
TRBJ1-6 NA TRBV29-1 TRBD1 CSVLLGQGLGSPLHF TGCAGCGTTTTGCTGGGACAGGGGCTCGGTTCACCCCTCCACTTT
TRBJ2-7 NA TRBV19 TRBD2 CASSGRGTSASYEQYF TGTGCCAGTAGTGGGAGGGGAACTAGCGCGTCCTACGAGCAGTACTTC
TRBJ1-2 few TRBV21-1 NA CASSKFGGSDYGYTF TGTGCCAGCAGCAAATTTGGGGGGAGTGACTATGGCTACACCTTC
TRBJ2-3 NA TRBV5-4 NA CASSPRDSRGTDTQYF TGTGCCAGCAGCCCCCGGGACTCCCGAGGCACAGATACGCAGTATTTT
TRBJ1-5 NA TRBV30 NA CAWSRDSNQPQHF TGTGCCTGGAGCAGGGATAGCAATCAGCCCCAGCATTTT
TRBJ2-3 NA TRBV7-2 TRBD2 CASFRTSGSPDTQYF TGTGCCAGCTTCCGGACTAGCGGGAGCCCAGATACGCAGTATTTT
TRBJ2-7 NA TRBV9 NA CASSVNAFSYEQYF TGTGCCAGCAGCGTAAATGCCTTTTCCTACGAGCAGTACTTC
TRBJ2-5 once TRBV30 TRBD1 CAWSQTGGETQYF TGTGCCTGGAGTCAGACAGGGGGAGAGACCCAGTACTTC
TRBJ1-2 few TRBV6-5 NA CASSYSGQNYGYTF TGTGCCAGCAGTTACTCCGGGCAAAACTATGGCTACACCTTC
TRBJ1-5 NA TRBV19 TRBD1 CASSIGGQANQPQHF TGTGCCAGTAGTATAGGGGGACAGGCCAATCAGCCCCAGCATTTT
TRBJ2-2 few TRBV7-2 NA CASSLERTGELFF TGTGCCAGCAGCTTAGAGAGGACCGGGGAGCTGTTTTTT
TRBJ1-3 NA TRBV2 NA CASSVGEGSGNTIYF TGTGCCAGCAGTGTAGGTGAGGGGTCTGGAAACACCATATATTTT
TRBJ1-5 NA TRBV2 NA CASSERGIGNQPQHF TGTGCCAGCAGTGAACGGGGAATCGGCAATCAGCCCCAGCATTTT
TRBJ2-7 NA TRBV7-2 NA CASSPDRLYEQYF TGTGCCAGCAGCCCTGACAGACTCTACGAGCAGTACTTC
TRBJ1-2 NA TRBV3-1/TRBV3-2 NA CASSQVGGRNYGYTF TGTGCCAGCAGCCAAGTGGGTGGCAGGAACTATGGCTACACCTTC
TRBJ1-5 NA TRBV28 NA CASSLWQHSNQPQHF TGTGCCAGCAGTTTGTGGCAGCATAGCAATCAGCCCCAGCATTTT
TRBJ2-3 NA TRBV12-5 NA CASGLGQKPDTQYF TGTGCTAGTGGTTTGGGACAGAAGCCAGATACGCAGTATTTT
TRBJ2-2 NA TRBV4-1 NA CASSPNPRGAAGELFF TGCGCCAGCAGCCCCAACCCGAGAGGGGCAGCCGGGGAGCTGTTTTTT
TRBJ2-1 NA TRBV21-1 NA CASISVAGEHNEQFF TGTGCCAGCATTTCTGTAGCGGGAGAGCACAATGAGCAGTTCTTC
TRBJ1-3 NA TRBV11-2 NA CASSPRVISSGNTIYF TGTGCCAGCAGCCCAAGAGTGATTAGCTCTGGAAACACCATATATTTT
TRBJ2-1 NA TRBV6-1 TRBD2 CASSDPVGGRYNEQFF TGTGCCAGCAGTGACCCGGTAGGCGGGAGATACAATGAGCAGTTCTTC
TRBJ1-2 NA TRBV7-3 TRBD1 CASSAGQGRGNYGYTF TGTGCCAGCAGCGCGGGACAGGGAAGAGGGAACTATGGCTACACCTTC
TRBJ1-6 NA TRBV28 NA CASSPINNSPLHF TGTGCCAGCAGCCCGATTAATAATTCACCCCTCCACTTT
TRBJ2-7 NA TRBV19 NA CASSERPTYEQYF TGTGCCAGTAGTGAAAGACCCACCTACGAGCAGTACTTC
TRBJ2-3 NA TRBV7-6 NA CASSATDTQYF TGTGCCAGCAGCGCCACAGATACGCAGTATTTT
TRBJ2-7 NA TRBV20-1 NA CSANEIKTPYEQYF TGCAGTGCTAATGAGATCAAAACCCCCTACGAGCAGTACTTC
TRBJ2-7 once TRBV11-2 TRBD1 CASSLTGTDYEQYF TGTGCCAGCAGTCTTACCGGGACAGACTACGAGCAGTACTTC
TRBJ1-4 NA TRBV5-4 NA CASSPSRTYNEKLFF TGTGCCAGCAGCCCCTCCCGGACCTATAATGAAAAACTGTTTTTT
TRBJ1-5 NA TRBV15 NA CATSPVARWAGRGRNQPQHF TGTGCCACCAGCCCGGTAGCGCGGTGGGCAGGGAGAGGACGTAATCAGCCCCAGCATTTT
TRBJ2-1 NA TRBV7-2 TRBD2 CASSLAGTRGGHEQFF TGTGCCAGCAGCTTAGCCGGGACTAGGGGGGGCCATGAGCAGTTCTTC
TRBJ1-4 few TRBV2 TRBD1 CASRLTGGGEKLFF TGTGCCAGCAGATTAACAGGGGGCGGTGAAAAACTGTTTTTT
TRBJ2-7 NA TRBV7-8 NA CASSSYRESRYEQYF TGTGCCAGCAGCTCGTACCGGGAGAGCCGCTACGAGCAGTACTTC
TRBJ2-7 NA TRBV11-2 NA CASSVEREPPYF TGTGCCAGCAGCGTCGAGAGGGAACCACCGTACTTC